Below, 30 T cell receptor beta chains from the same sample are listed, as sequenced in a study of blood T cell repertoires in COVID-19. The table came from immunoSEQ multiplex PCR; TCRdb's copy has only in-frame clones and leaves some out. The repertoire holds some 100,000 clones, with about 74% as singletons. The sample comprised peripheral blood. The receptors were gathered from a man aged 70-80 years with COVID-19, enrolled during active disease.

J is TRBJ2-1 and V is TRBV9; unclear D gene. The V and J ends lost 2 bases and 0 bases respectively, with 12 bases between them. The CDR3 is made up of 16 amino acids. Germline V lookup: CDR1 SGDLS, CDR2 YYNGEE. CDR3 sequence reads: CASSVRPLISYNEQFF. For the CDR3, the DNA is TGTGCCAGCAGCGTCCGCCCACTAATCTCCTACAATGAGCAGTTCTTC.

This clone has a single count. The chain joins TRBV10-2 to TRBJ2-5, with D unclear. Germline values: CDR1 WSHSY, CDR2 SAAADI. This CDR3 region has 15 residues. Trimming shortened V by 3 bases and J by 1 base, and 12 bases separated the two germline ends. The CDR3 region has the DNA TGCGCCAGCAGTGACACGACCAGGTTCCAAGAGACCCAGTACTTC. This sequence encodes CASSDTTRFQETQYF.

This clone appeared a single time. The chain carries TRBV7-2 and TRBJ1-3; possibly TRBD1 for D (5 bases). V lost 1 base and J lost 2, with 9 bases in between. Per the germline V gene, CDR1 is SGHTA and CDR2 is FQGNSA. The CDR3 loop spans 15 amino acids. CDR3 sequence reads: CASSLVPGTGNTIYF. CDR3 bases: TGTGCCAGCAGCTTAGTTCCAGGGACTGGAAACACCATATATTTT.

This sequence joins TRBV5-1 and TRBJ2-1; TRBD2 agrees at 12 bases. Germline loops: CDR1 SGHRS, CDR2 YFSETQ. The CDR3 has 14 amino acids. V was clipped by 2 bases and J by 8 bases; unmatched bases: 2. The CDR3 region has the DNA TGCGCCAGCAGCTTACTAGCGGGGGGCGATGAGCAGTTCTTC. It translates to CASSLLAGGDEQFF.

This clone has a handful of counts. This chain uses TRBV5-6 with TRBJ2-2; D is uncertain. The CDR3 extends over 14 amino acids. V was cut by 0 bases and J by 0 bases, with 3 bases left in between. Germline CDR1 reads SGHDT; CDR2 reads YYEEEE. Here the CDR3 DNA reads TGTGCCAGCAGCTTGGCCGCGAACACCGGGGAGCTGTTTTTT. This gives the protein CASSLAANTGELFF.

V gene TRBV7-9 combines with J gene TRBJ2-7, with 11 positions matching TRBD2. The CDR3 consists of 14 residues. Germline V gene data show CDR1 as SEHNR and CDR2 as FQNEAQ (reference sequence). V dropped 6 bases and J dropped 5; count of bases not matched to a gene: 6. CDR3 amino acids: CASRPPGLADEQYF. The CDR3 nucleotides are TGTGCCAGCAGACCACCGGGACTAGCGGACGAGCAGTACTTC.

The gene calls are TRBV28 and TRBJ1-1, with D hard to call. Germline CDR1 and CDR2: MDHEN and SYDVKM. V was clipped by 7 bases and J by 9 bases, with 15 bases between them. This CDR3 comprises 12 residues. CDR3 in DNA: TGTGCCAGCACTTCCATCCACACGCAAGCTTTCTTT. Translating it yields CASTSIHTQAFF. Supplemented by reference TRBV28 and TRBJ1-1, the full variable domain reads DVKVTQSSRYLVKRTGEKVFLECVQDMDHENMFWYRQDPGLGLRLIYFSYDVKMKEKGDIPEGYSVSREKKERFSLILESASTNQTSMYLCASTSIHTQAFFGQGTRLTVV.

The V call is TRBV11-3, the J call TRBJ2-5; 7 bases fit TRBD2. Looked up from germline, CDR1 is SGHNT and CDR2 is YENEEA. The CDR3 runs 16 residues. After removal of 5 bases from V and 5 bases from J, the junction contained 14 bases not matched to a gene. The CDR3 coding sequence is TGTGCCAGCAGCCCCAACTGGGGGGAGGGCCTGGAGACCCAGTACTTC. Translation gives CASSPNWGEGLETQYF.

The V and J genes are TRBV4-2 and TRBJ1-2; no firm D call. The CDR3 length is 17 residues. The V and J ends lost 0 bases and 8 bases respectively, with 22 bases between them. Germline V gene sequence: CDR1 LGHNA, CDR2 YNFKEQ. The CDR3 coding sequence is TGTGCCAGCAGCCAAGAGTGGGGAGCCAGCCGAGCTAGGGGCTACACCTTC. Translated, it gives CASSQEWGASRARGYTF.

V gene TRBV10-3 combines with J gene TRBJ2-7, with 8 bases identical to TRBD2. The CDR3 runs to 14 residues. The ends lost 4 bases at V and 3 bases at J; junction bases unmatched: 5. CDR1 ENHRY and CDR2 SYGVKD come from the germline V gene. The CDR3 coding sequence is TGTGCCATCAGTGCAACTAGCGGCAGCTACGAGCAGTACTTC. It translates to CAISATSGSYEQYF.

The chain is built from TRBV19 and TRBJ2-1; a possible D gene is TRBD1 (5 bases). The CDR3 is 15 residues long. Between the trimmed V and J ends, which lost 3 bases and 0 bases, there was a span of 9 bases. Germline loops: CDR1 LNHDA, CDR2 SQIVND (reference sequence). The CDR3 bases are TGTGCCAGTAGTATGTGGACAAGCTCCTACAATGAGCAGTTCTTC. Its protein product is CASSMWTSSYNEQFF.

This chain joins TRBV5-1 and TRBJ1-3; D gene unclear. CDR1 and CDR2 (germline): SGHRS, YFSETQ. With 1 base removed from V and 4 bases from J, the gap between germline ends came to 6 bases. The CDR3 totals 13 residues. The CDR3 reads CASSLFEGNTIYF. Written as DNA, the CDR3 is TGCGCCAGCAGCTTGTTCGAGGGAAACACCATATATTTT. Complete variable domain (other parts from reference TRBV5-1 and TRBJ1-3): KAGVTQTPRYLIKTRGQQVTLSCSPISGHRSVSWYQQTPGQGLQFLFEYFSETQRNKGNFPGRFSGRQFSNSRSEMNVSTLELGDSALYLCASSLFEGNTIYFGEGSWLTVV.

The chain is built from TRBV6-6 and TRBJ2-1, with 7 nucleotides matching TRBD2. Germline loops: CDR1 MNHNY, CDR2 SVGAGI (reference sequence). This CDR3 contains 14 residues. With 7 bases clipped from V and 1 base from J, the junction kept 4 bases outside the gene matches. CDR3 DNA: TGTGCCAGCACTCTAGCGGCTTCCTACAATGAGCAGTTCTTC. This codes for CASTLAASYNEQFF.

The chain recombines TRBV4-3 with TRBJ1-3; no reliable D call. Trimming took 0 bases from V and 2 from J, leaving 11 bases between them. This CDR3 contains 16 residues. CDR1 LGHNA and CDR2 YSLEER come from the germline V gene. The CDR3 loop reads CASSQEGGGTGNTIYF. The CDR3 nucleotides read TGCGCCAGCAGCCAAGAGGGCGGAGGGACTGGAAACACCATATATTTT.

V gene TRBV12-3 or TRBV12-4 combines with J gene TRBJ1-1; TRBD1 matches 7 bases. V was pared by 7 bases and J by 6 bases, with 8 bases of the junction left unmatched. This CDR3 comprises 13 residues. The DNA for the CDR3 is TGTGCCAGCAAACAGGGGAGAATCCCTGAAGCTTTCTTT. Translating it yields CASKQGRIPEAFF.

The chain uses TRBV7-2 and TRBJ1-1; D remains ambiguous. This CDR3 is 12 amino acids long. Germline CDR1 SGHTA, CDR2 FQGNSA. V lost 8 bases and J lost 1, with 8 bases in between. CDR3 protein: CASGRGNTEAFF. DNA for the CDR3: TGTGCCAGCGGGAGAGGGAACACTGAAGCTTTCTTT.

This clone was counted once. This rearrangement joins TRBV27 to TRBJ2-7; D is perhaps TRBD2 (8 bases). V lost 5 bases to trimming and J lost 3 bases, with 17 bases between them. This CDR3 spans 15 amino acids. The germline CDR1 and CDR2 sequences are MNHEY and SMNVEV (reference sequence). The CDR3 reads CASSKSGRQGYEQYF. In nucleotides, the CDR3 is TGTGCCAGCAGTAAAAGCGGGAGACAGGGCTACGAGCAGTACTTC.

The rearrangement uses TRBV7-9 and TRBJ1-1; a possible D gene is TRBD1 (6 bases). CDR3 length equals 14 residues. Germline V gene sequence: CDR1 SEHNR, CDR2 FQNEAQ (reference sequence). Trimming stripped 0 bases from V and 8 bases from J, with 13 bases between. The CDR3 protein is CASSLAGGVQEAFF. CDR3 DNA: TGTGCCAGCAGCTTAGCAGGGGGGGTGCAAGAAGCTTTCTTT.

This clone has more than one count but fewer than ten. Compared with germline, one end of the junction differs, possibly owing to a read error. The chain joins TRBV3-1 (or the pseudogene TRBV3-2) to TRBJ1-3; possibly TRBD1 for D (5 bases). The CDR3 has 15 residues. From germline, CDR1 is LGHDT and CDR2 YNNKEL (reference sequence). DNA for the CDR3: TGTGCCAGCAGTCAAGGACACTCCTCAACCGGCACCATATATTTT. It is translated as CASSQGHSSTGTIYF.

V and J are TRBV18 and TRBJ1-5; D is uncertain. The CDR3 consists of 14 residues. Germline CDR1 is KGHSH and CDR2 is LQKENI. The V end was cut by 8 bases, the J end by 6 bases, with 17 bases between. For the CDR3, the DNA is TGTGCCAGCACACACCAGGAGGTCCTTCAGCCCCAGCATTTT. Translated, it gives CASTHQEVLQPQHF.

This clone was counted a few times. The gene calls are TRBV18 and TRBJ1-4; D is possibly TRBD1 (6 bases). In germline, CDR1 is KGHSH, CDR2 LQKENI. V lost 4 bases, J lost 2 bases, and 14 bases lay in between. The CDR3 runs 16 residues. CDR3 in DNA: TGTGCCAGCTCACAGGACAGACTGGGGACTAATGAAAAACTGTTTTTT. Encoded protein: CASSQDRLGTNEKLFF.

This clone was detected only a few times. V and J are TRBV5-6 and TRBJ2-5; possibly TRBD2 for D (6 bases). The V gene's germline CDR1 is SGHDT and CDR2 YYEEEE. This CDR3 region has 13 residues. V lost 4 bases, J lost 3 bases, and 10 bases lay in between. DNA of the CDR3: TGTGCCAGCAGCCTAACGGGGGAAGAGACCCAGTACTTC. This translates into CASSLTGEETQYF.

This rearrangement joins TRBV2 to TRBJ2-7, with a tentative D call TRBD1 (5 bases). CDR3 size: 13 residues. CDR1 and CDR2 (germline): SNHLY, FYNNEI. V was clipped by 0 bases and J by 4 bases, with 7 bases between them. CDR3 region: CASSEAGVYEQYF. CDR3 nucleotides: TGTGCCAGCAGTGAAGCAGGGGTGTACGAGCAGTACTTC. The full variable domain, its missing parts supplied by reference TRBV2 and TRBJ2-7, is EPEVTQTPSHQVTQMGQEVILRCVPISNHLYFYWYRQILGQKVEFLVSFYNNEISEKSEIFDDQFSVERPDGSNFTLKIRSTKLEDSAMYFCASSEAGVYEQYFGPGTRLTVT.

This rearrangement joins TRBV9 to TRBJ2-5; 13 nucleotides agree with TRBD2. Germline lookup yields CDR1 SGDLS and CDR2 YYNGEE. The junction had 8 bases not matched to a gene; V was cut back by 4 bases and J by 5 bases. The CDR3 has 16 amino acids. The CDR3 region is CASSPSGLAGVETQYF. In DNA form, the CDR3 reads TGTGCCAGCAGCCCTTCCGGACTAGCGGGAGTTGAGACCCAGTACTTC. Variable domain in full (rest from reference TRBV9 and TRBJ2-5): DSGVTQTPKHLITATGQRVTLRCSPRSGDLSVYWYQQSLDQGLQFLIQYYNGEERAKGNILERFSAQQFPDLHSELNLSSLELGDSALYFCASSPSGLAGVETQYFGPGTRLLVL.

The chain links TRBV5-1 to TRBJ1-5; no firm D call. The germline CDR1 and CDR2 sequences are SGHRS and YFSETQ. The CDR3 loop spans 15 amino acids. V lost 5 bases and J 3 bases, leaving 15 bases between the germline ends. DNA for the CDR3: TGCGCCAGCAGTACTCTCGCCGGGGACAATCAGCCCCAGCATTTT. Its translation: CASSTLAGDNQPQHF. Supplemented by reference TRBV5-1 and TRBJ1-5, the full variable domain reads KAGVTQTPRYLIKTRGQQVTLSCSPISGHRSVSWYQQTPGQGLQFLFEYFSETQRNKGNFPGRFSGRQFSNSRSEMNVSTLELGDSALYLCASSTLAGDNQPQHFGDGTRLSIL.

This clone was detected only once. This sequence joins TRBV19 and TRBJ2-7, with D possibly being TRBD2 (5 bases). The CDR3 spans 13 residues. From germline, CDR1 is LNHDA and CDR2 SQIVND (reference sequence). Trimming removed 3 bases at V and 7 bases at J, with 13 bases between. This chain's CDR3 is CASSIPGSREQYF. In nucleotides, the CDR3 is TGTGCCAGTAGTATCCCGGGATCGCGGGAGCAGTACTTC.

The chain recombines TRBV28 with TRBJ1-3; 9 bases fit TRBD1. Trimming cost V 4 bases and J 4 bases; bases outside gene matches: 2. Germline V gene sequence: CDR1 MDHEN, CDR2 SYDVKM. This CDR3 has 14 residues. This chain's CDR3 is CASSWGQGGNTIYF. The DNA of the CDR3 is TGTGCCAGCAGTTGGGGACAGGGAGGAAACACCATATATTTT.

The chain uses TRBV5-6 and TRBJ2-7; D is perhaps TRBD1 (6 bases). The germline V gene has CDR1 SGHDT and CDR2 YYEEEE. The germline V and J ends were trimmed by 4 bases and 5 bases, with 13 bases remaining between them. The length of the CDR3 is 13 residues. In nucleotides, the CDR3 is TGTGCCAGCAGCCGCACAGGGATCAACGAGCAGTACTTC. Amino acid sequence: CASSRTGINEQYF.

This clone was observed a single time. The rearrangement joins TRBV18 to TRBJ2-7, with TRBD1 matching over 10 bases. Germline V gene data show CDR1 as KGHSH and CDR2 as LQKENI. This CDR3 spans 14 amino acids. V shed 8 bases and J 1 base; nucleotides not matched to a gene: 5. The CDR3 DNA is TGTGCCAGCCACAGGGGACAGGGGTCCTACGAGCAGTACTTC. Its protein product is CASHRGQGSYEQYF.

CDR3 region: CASSLGGQGASYGYTF. CDR3 nucleotide sequence: TGTGCCAGCAGCTTAGGAGGTCAGGGGGCGTCCTATGGCTACACCTTC. The chain links TRBV5-4 to TRBJ1-2, with 8 bases lining up with TRBD1. Trimming at V came to 2 bases and at J to 4 bases, leaving 10 bases not matched to a gene. The CDR3 extends over 16 amino acids. Germline values: CDR1 SGHNT, CDR2 YYREEE (reference sequence).